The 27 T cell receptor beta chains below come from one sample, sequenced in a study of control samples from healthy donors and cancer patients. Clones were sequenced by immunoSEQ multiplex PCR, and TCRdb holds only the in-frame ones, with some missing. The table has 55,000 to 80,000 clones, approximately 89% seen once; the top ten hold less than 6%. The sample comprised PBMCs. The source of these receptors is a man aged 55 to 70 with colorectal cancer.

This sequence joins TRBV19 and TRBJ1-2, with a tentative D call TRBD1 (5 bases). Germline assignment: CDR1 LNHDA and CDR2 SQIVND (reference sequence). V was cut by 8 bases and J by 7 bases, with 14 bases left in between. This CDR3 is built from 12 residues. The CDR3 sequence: CASSTEGRGYTF. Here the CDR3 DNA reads TGTGCCAGTTCGACAGAAGGACGTGGCTACACCTTC.

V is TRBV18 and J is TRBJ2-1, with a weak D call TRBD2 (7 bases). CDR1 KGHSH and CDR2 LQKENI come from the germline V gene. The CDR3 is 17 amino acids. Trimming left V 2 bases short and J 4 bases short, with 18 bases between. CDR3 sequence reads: CASSPGLGGGTYNEQFF. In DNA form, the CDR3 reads TGTGCCAGCTCACCAGGTCTAGGGGGAGGGACTTACAATGAGCAGTTCTTC.

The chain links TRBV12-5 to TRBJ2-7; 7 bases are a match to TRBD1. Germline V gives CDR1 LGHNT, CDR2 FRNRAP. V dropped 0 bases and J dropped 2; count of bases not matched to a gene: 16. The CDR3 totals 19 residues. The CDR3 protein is CASGLVPIRTGPSTYEQYF. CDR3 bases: TGTGCTAGTGGTTTGGTTCCGATACGGACAGGACCCTCAACCTACGAGCAGTACTTC. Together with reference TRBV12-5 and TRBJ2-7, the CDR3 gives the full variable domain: DARVTQTPRHKVTEMGQEVTMRCQPILGHNTVFWYRQTMMQGLELLAYFRNRAPLDDSGMPKDRFSAEMPDATLATLKIQPSEPRDSAVYFCASGLVPIRTGPSTYEQYFGPGTRLTVT.

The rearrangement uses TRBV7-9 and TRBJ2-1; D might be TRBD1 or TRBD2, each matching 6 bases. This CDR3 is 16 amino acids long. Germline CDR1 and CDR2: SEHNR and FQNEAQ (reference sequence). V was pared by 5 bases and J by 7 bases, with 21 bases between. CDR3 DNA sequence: TGTGCCAGCAGCCCGGGGGTATGGGGGCTCCTGAATGAGCAGTTCTTC. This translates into CASSPGVWGLLNEQFF.

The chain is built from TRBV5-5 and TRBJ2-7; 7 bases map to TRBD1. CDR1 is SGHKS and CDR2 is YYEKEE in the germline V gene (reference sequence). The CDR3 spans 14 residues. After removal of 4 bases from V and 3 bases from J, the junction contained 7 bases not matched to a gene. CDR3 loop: CASSIRDSHYEQYF. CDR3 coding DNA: TGTGCCAGCAGCATAAGGGACAGCCACTACGAGCAGTACTTC.

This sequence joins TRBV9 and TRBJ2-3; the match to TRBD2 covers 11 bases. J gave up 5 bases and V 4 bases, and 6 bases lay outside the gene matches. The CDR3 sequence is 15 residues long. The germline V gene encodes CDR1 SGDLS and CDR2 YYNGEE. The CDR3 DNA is TGTGCCAGCAGCCATAGCGGGGGGGCCTTAGATACGCAGTATTTT. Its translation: CASSHSGGALDTQYF.

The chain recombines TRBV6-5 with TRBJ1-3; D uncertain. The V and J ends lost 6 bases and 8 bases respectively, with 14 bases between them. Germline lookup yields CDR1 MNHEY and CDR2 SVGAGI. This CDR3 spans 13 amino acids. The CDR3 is CASRKPQGDTIYF. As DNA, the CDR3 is TGTGCCAGCAGAAAACCCCAAGGAGACACCATATATTTT.

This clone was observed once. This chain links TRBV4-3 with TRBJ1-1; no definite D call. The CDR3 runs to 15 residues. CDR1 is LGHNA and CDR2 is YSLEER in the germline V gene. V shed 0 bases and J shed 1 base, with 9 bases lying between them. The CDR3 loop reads CASSQDGGRNTEAFF. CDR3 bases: TGCGCCAGCAGCCAAGATGGCGGAAGGAACACTGAAGCTTTCTTT.

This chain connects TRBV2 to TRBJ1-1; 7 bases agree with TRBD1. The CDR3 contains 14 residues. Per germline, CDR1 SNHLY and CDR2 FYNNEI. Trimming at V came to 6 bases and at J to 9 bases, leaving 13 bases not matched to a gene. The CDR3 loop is CASRTSPGTVQAFF. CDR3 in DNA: TGTGCCAGCAGGACTAGCCCCGGGACAGTACAAGCTTTCTTT.

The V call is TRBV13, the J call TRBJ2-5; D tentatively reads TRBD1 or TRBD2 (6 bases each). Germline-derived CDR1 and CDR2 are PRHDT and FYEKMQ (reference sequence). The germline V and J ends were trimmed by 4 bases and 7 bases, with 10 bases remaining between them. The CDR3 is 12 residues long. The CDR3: CASSSEGGTQYF. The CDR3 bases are TGTGCCAGCAGCTCCGAGGGGGGGACCCAGTACTTC.

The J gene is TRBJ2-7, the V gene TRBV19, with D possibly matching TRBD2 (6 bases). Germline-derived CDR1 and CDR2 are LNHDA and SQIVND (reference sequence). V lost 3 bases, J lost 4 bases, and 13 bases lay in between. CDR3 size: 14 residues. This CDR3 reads CASSIGGNRYEQYF. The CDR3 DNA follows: TGTGCCAGTAGTATCGGAGGGAACCGGTACGAGCAGTACTTC.

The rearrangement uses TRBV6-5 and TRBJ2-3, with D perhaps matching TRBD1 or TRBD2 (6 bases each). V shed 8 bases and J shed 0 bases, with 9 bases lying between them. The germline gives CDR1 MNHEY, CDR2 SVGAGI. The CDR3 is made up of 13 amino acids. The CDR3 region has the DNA TGTGCCAGCCAGGGGACTAGCACAGATACGCAGTATTTT. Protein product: CASQGTSTDTQYF.

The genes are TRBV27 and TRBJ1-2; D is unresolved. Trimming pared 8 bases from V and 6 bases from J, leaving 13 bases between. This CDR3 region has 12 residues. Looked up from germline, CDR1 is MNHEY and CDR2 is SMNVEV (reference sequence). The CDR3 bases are TGTGCCAGCTGGGAGGGTTTAAATGGCTACACCTTC. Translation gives CASWEGLNGYTF.

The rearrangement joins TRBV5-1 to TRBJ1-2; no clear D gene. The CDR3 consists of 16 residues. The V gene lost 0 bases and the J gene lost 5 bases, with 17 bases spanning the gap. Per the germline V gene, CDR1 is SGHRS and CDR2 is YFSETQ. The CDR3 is CASSLDGVRVRYGYTF. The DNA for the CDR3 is TGCGCCAGCAGCTTGGATGGGGTTAGGGTTCGGTATGGCTACACCTTC. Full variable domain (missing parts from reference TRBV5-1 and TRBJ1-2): KAGVTQTPRYLIKTRGQQVTLSCSPISGHRSVSWYQQTPGQGLQFLFEYFSETQRNKGNFPGRFSGRQFSNSRSEMNVSTLELGDSALYLCASSLDGVRVRYGYTFGSGTRLTVV.

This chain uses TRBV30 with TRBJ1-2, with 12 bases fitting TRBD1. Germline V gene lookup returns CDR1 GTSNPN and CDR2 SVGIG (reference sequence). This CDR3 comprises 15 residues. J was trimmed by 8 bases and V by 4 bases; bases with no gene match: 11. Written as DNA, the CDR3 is TGTGCCTGGACGAGTCTGGGACAGGGGGCTGAAGGCTACACCTTC. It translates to CAWTSLGQGAEGYTF. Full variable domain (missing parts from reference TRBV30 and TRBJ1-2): SQTIHQWPATLVQPVGSPLSLECTVEGTSNPNLYWYRQAAGRGLQLLFYSVGIGQISSEVPQNLSASRPQDRQFILSSKKLLLSDSGFYLCAWTSLGQGAEGYTFGSGTRLTVV.

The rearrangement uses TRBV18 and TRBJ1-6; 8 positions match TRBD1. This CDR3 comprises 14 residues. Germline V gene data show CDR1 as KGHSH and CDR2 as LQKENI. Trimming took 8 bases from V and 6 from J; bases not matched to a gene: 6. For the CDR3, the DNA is TGTGCCAGCGCCTCGCAGGGGGCTAATTCACCCCTCCACTTT. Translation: CASASQGANSPLHF.

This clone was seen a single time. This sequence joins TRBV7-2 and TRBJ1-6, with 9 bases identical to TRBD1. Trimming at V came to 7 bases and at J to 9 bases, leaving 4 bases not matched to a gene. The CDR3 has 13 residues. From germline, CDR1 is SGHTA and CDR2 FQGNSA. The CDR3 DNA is TGTGCCAGCACCGACAGGGGGGCTTCACCCCTCCACTTT. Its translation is CASTDRGASPLHF.

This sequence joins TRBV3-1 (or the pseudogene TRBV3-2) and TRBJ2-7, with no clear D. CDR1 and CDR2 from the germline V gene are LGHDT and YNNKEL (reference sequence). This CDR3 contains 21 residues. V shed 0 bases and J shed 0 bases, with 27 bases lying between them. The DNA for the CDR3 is TGTGCCAGCAGCCAAGAAGTCCCCACTCCCTCACAGTCTTTAAGCTCCTACGAGCAGTACTTC. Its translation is CASSQEVPTPSQSLSSYEQYF.

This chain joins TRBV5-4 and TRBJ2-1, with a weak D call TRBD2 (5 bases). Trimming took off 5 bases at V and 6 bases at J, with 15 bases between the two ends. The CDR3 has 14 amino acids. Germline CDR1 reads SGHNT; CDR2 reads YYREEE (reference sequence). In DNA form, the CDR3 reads TGTGCCAGCAGTCCACGGGGTTGGGGCAATGAGCAGTTCTTC. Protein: CASSPRGWGNEQFF.

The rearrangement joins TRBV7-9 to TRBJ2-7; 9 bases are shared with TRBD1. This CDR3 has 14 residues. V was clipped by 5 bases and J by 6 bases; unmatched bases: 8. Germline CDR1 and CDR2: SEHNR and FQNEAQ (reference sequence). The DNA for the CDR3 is TGTGCCAGCAGCGTGGGACAGGGTGCCGCCGAGCAGTACTTC. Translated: CASSVGQGAAEQYF.

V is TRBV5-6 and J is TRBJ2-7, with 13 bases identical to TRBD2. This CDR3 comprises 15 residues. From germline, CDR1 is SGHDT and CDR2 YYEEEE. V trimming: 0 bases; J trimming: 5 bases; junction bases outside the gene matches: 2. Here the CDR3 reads CASSLETSGGHEQYF. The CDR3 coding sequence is TGTGCCAGCAGCTTGGAGACTAGCGGGGGGCACGAGCAGTACTTC.

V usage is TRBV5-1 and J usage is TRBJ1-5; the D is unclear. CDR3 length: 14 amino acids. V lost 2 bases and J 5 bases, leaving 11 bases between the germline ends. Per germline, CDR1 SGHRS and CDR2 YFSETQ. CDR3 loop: CASSFRGWDQPQHF. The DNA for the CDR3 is TGCGCCAGCAGCTTTCGAGGGTGGGATCAGCCCCAGCATTTT.

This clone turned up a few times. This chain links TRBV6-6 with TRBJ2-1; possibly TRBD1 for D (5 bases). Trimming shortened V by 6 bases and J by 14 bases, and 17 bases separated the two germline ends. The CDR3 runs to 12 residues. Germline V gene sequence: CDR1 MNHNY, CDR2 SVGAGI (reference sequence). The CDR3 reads CASRLQDLGEFF. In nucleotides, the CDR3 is TGTGCCAGCAGGCTACAGGATCTCGGAGAGTTCTTC.

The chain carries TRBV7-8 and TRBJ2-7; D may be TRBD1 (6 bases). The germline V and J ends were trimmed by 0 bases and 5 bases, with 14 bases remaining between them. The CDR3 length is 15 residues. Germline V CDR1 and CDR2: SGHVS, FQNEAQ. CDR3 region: CASSLAGTILNEQYF. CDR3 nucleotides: TGTGCCAGCAGCTTAGCCGGGACAATCCTTAACGAGCAGTACTTC. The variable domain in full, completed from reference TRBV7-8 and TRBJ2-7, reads GAGVSQSPRYKVAKRGQDVALRCDPISGHVSLFWYQQALGQGPEFLTYFQNEAQLDKSGLPSDRFFAERPEGSVSTLKIQRTQQEDSAVYLCASSLAGTILNEQYFGPGTRLTVT.

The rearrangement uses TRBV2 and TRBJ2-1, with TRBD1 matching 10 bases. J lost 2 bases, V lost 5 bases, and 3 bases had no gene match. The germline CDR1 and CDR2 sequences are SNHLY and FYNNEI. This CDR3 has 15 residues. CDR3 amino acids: CASSFGQGAYNEQFF. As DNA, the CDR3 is TGTGCCAGCAGTTTCGGACAGGGGGCCTACAATGAGCAGTTCTTC.

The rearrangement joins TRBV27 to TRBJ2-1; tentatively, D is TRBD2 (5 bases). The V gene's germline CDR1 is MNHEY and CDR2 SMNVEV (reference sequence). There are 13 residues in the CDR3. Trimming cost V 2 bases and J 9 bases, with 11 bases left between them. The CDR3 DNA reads TGTGCCAGCAGTTTAGAGGGTTGGGGTGAGCAGTTCTTC. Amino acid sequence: CASSLEGWGEQFF.

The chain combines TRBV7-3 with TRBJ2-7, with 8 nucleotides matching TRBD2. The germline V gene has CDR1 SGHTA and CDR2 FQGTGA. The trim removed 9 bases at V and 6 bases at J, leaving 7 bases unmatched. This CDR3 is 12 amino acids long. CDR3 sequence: CARTGGGGEQYF. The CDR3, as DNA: TGTGCCAGGACGGGAGGGGGAGGCGAGCAGTACTTC.